What follows are 30 T cell receptor beta chains derived from one specimen sequenced in a study of T cells in Graves' hyperthyroidism and ophthalmopathy. The source material, RNA transcripts, was used to amplify TCR beta CDR3 regions. Primed by the HTBI set, a first-round RT-PCR was run on the TCR CDR3. A single record per CDR3 protein comes from TCRdb applying MiXCR to the multiplex PCR reads. The top ten clones hold 64% of a sample with about 270,000 distinct CDR3 sequences, about 20% of them seen once. Sequenced sample: blood. Receptors were obtained from a man aged 25-45 years with Graves' ophthalmopathy.

This clonotype has a handful of counts. This chain links TRBV6-2 or TRBV6-3 with TRBJ1-4; D unresolved. The CDR3 extends over 11 amino acids. The V and J ends lost 0 bases and 11 bases respectively, with 4 bases between them. Germline lookup yields CDR1 MNHEY and CDR2 SVGEGT. In DNA form, the CDR3 reads TGTGCCAGCAGTTACTCGGGGAAACTGTTTTTT. It is translated as CASSYSGKLFF.

J is TRBJ1-1 and V is TRBV24-1; 9 bases agree with TRBD1. V gave up 6 bases and J gave up 2 bases; unmatched junction bases: 6. Germline CDR1 KGHDR, CDR2 SFDVKD. CDR3 size: 15 residues. DNA for the CDR3: TGTGCCACCAGTACGAACAGGGGGCATAACACTGAAGCTTTCTTT. Translation: CATSTNRGHNTEAFF.

V gene TRBV4-2 combines with J gene TRBJ1-1; TRBD1 is a possible D gene (5 bases). Germline V lookup: CDR1 LGHNA, CDR2 YNFKEQ. Trimming stripped 7 bases from V and 6 bases from J, with 15 bases between. This CDR3 is 13 amino acids long. The CDR3: CASTRAGLAEAFF. Written as DNA, the CDR3 is TGTGCCAGCACGCGAGCAGGGTTGGCTGAAGCTTTCTTT.

This clonotype turned up a few times. V and J are TRBV30 and TRBJ1-4; D might be TRBD1 (5 bases). Trimming pared 2 bases from V and 8 bases from J, leaving 24 bases between. CDR1 and CDR2 from the germline V gene are GTSNPN and SVGIG (reference sequence). The CDR3 extends over 17 amino acids. The CDR3 nucleotides read TGTGCCTGGAGTCACCCCAGGAAGGCAGGGAAGCCAGAAAAACTGTTTTTT. It specifies CAWSHPRKAGKPEKLFF.

This clonotype was detected a few times. The chain recombines TRBV7-9 with TRBJ2-7; D ambiguous. The ends were cut back, 1 base at V and 3 bases at J, with 10 bases in the middle. Per germline, CDR1 SEHNR and CDR2 FQNEAQ (reference sequence). The CDR3 runs to 14 residues. The CDR3 loop is CASSLDAGFYEQYF. Written as DNA, the CDR3 is TGTGCCAGCAGCTTAGATGCCGGATTCTACGAGCAGTACTTC. The full variable domain, in which reference TRBV7-9 and TRBJ2-7 provide the parts outside the CDR3, is DTGVSQNPRHKITKRGQNVTFRCDPISEHNRLYWYRQTLGQGPEFLTYFQNEAQLEKSRLLSDRFSAERPKGSFSTLEIQRTEQGDSAMYLCASSLDAGFYEQYFGPGTRLTVT.

The chain employs TRBV20-1 and TRBJ2-5; 7 bases map to TRBD2. The CDR3 length is 16 residues. Germline loops: CDR1 DFQATT, CDR2 SNEGSKA (reference sequence). Germline trimming cut 0 bases from V and 4 bases from J; bases unmatched to any gene: 11. The CDR3 DNA is TGCAGTGCTAGAGATCTAGCGGAAGGGCCGAGAGAGACCCAGTACTTC. Amino acids: CSARDLAEGPRETQYF.

This chain joins TRBV19 and TRBJ2-3; TRBD2 is a possible D gene (5 bases). In germline, CDR1 is LNHDA, CDR2 SQIVND (reference sequence). The CDR3 totals 12 residues. V lost 5 bases and J lost 4, with 7 bases in between. The CDR3 DNA sequence: TGTGCCAGTAGTTTCGGGGCAGATACGCAGTATTTT. It translates to CASSFGADTQYF.

This clonotype was seen only a few times. The V call is TRBV18, the J call TRBJ1-1, with a tentative D call TRBD1 (6 bases). Germline values: CDR1 KGHSH, CDR2 LQKENI. Between the trimmed V and J ends, which lost 8 bases and 0 bases, there was a span of 16 bases. This CDR3 has 15 amino acids. The CDR3 here is CASDLLGTMNTEAFF. CDR3 DNA sequence: TGTGCCAGCGACCTACTCGGGACAATGAACACTGAAGCTTTCTTT.

Note on this clonotype: At one boundary the junction diverges from the germline segment, which might be a read error. The chain is built from TRBV6-1 and TRBJ2-3; a possible D gene is TRBD1 (5 bases). Germline loops: CDR1 MNHNS, CDR2 SASEGT. This CDR3 has 13 residues. DNA for the CDR3: TGTGCCAGCGGTGACAGTAGCACAGATACGCAGTATTTT. Residues: CASGDSSTDTQYF.

The chain carries TRBV27 and TRBJ1-1, with D perhaps matching TRBD1 (5 bases). CDR3 length equals 17 residues. In germline, CDR1 is MNHEY, CDR2 SMNVEV (reference sequence). V lost 0 bases and J 6 bases, leaving 20 bases between the germline ends. CDR3 sequence: CASSLSGQGGLIAEAFF. The CDR3 DNA sequence: TGTGCCAGCAGTTTATCAGGGCAGGGTGGATTGATCGCTGAAGCTTTCTTT.

This clonotype has a count of ten or more. The rearrangement links TRBV11-1 to TRBJ2-7; D unresolved. V was cut by 4 bases and J by 0 bases, with 19 bases left in between. Germline CDR1 is SGHAT and CDR2 is FQDESV (reference sequence). The CDR3 has 17 amino acids. The CDR3 nucleotides read TGTGCCAGCAGCTCCTCCATCACCTCAGCCAACTCCTACGAGCAGTACTTC. Encoded protein: CASSSSITSANSYEQYF.

This clonotype came up a few times. The chain carries TRBV18 and TRBJ1-2; TRBD1 might be the D (5 bases). Trimming removed 0 bases at V and 7 bases at J, with 12 bases between. Germline lookup yields CDR1 KGHSH and CDR2 LQKENI. The CDR3 runs to 14 residues. Here the CDR3 DNA reads TGTGCCAGCTCACCACCGGCGGGGAGGGGTGGCTACACCTTC. This translates into CASSPPAGRGGYTF.

The chain uses TRBV5-1 and TRBJ2-7; 7 bases are a match to TRBD2. The CDR3 runs to 16 residues. Germline V gene lookup returns CDR1 SGHRS and CDR2 YFSETQ. Unmatched junction bases numbered 15, after V lost 3 bases and J lost 6 bases. Here the CDR3 DNA reads TGCGCCAGCAGCTCGGGGGGAGGCCCTTCTTATGGCGAGCAGTACTTC. This translates into CASSSGGGPSYGEQYF.

The chain has TRBV7-9 and TRBJ1-6; D ambiguous. The germline CDR1 and CDR2 sequences are SEHNR and FQNEAQ (reference sequence). The CDR3 covers 16 residues. V lost 5 bases to trimming and J lost 6 bases, with 17 bases between them. The CDR3 loop reads CASSKELSGLNSPLHF. CDR3 bases: TGTGCCAGCAGCAAAGAACTGTCAGGTCTTAATTCACCCCTCCACTTT. Full variable domain (rest looked up from reference TRBV7-9 and TRBJ1-6): DTGVSQNPRHKITKRGQNVTFRCDPISEHNRLYWYRQTLGQGPEFLTYFQNEAQLEKSRLLSDRFSAERPKGSFSTLEIQRTEQGDSAMYLCASSKELSGLNSPLHFGNGTRLTVT.

V usage is TRBV2 and J usage is TRBJ2-2; D is possibly TRBD2 (6 bases). This CDR3 is built from 14 residues. V was cut by 7 bases and J by 1 base, with 10 bases left in between. CDR1 SNHLY and CDR2 FYNNEI come from the germline V gene. The CDR3 protein is CASMGGENTGELFF. CDR3 nucleotides: TGTGCCAGCATGGGGGGTGAGAACACCGGGGAGCTGTTTTTT. Together with reference TRBV2 and TRBJ2-2, the CDR3 gives the full variable domain: EPEVTQTPSHQVTQMGQEVILRCVPISNHLYFYWYRQILGQKVEFLVSFYNNEISEKSEIFDDQFSVERPDGSNFTLKIRSTKLEDSAMYFCASMGGENTGELFFGEGSRLTVL.

This clonotype was recorded at least ten times. The V gene is TRBV2, the J gene TRBJ2-1; TRBD1 might be the D (5 bases). Between the trimmed V and J ends, which lost 4 bases and 12 bases, there was a span of 7 bases. There are 10 residues in the CDR3. The germline CDR1 and CDR2 sequences are SNHLY and FYNNEI. DNA for the CDR3: TGTGCCAGCAGTGGGGGCGTGCAGTTCTTC. This encodes CASSGGVQFF.

The rearrangement joins TRBV20-1 to TRBJ2-2; D is ambiguous. V gave up 3 bases and J gave up 1 base, with 6 bases separating them. Germline CDR1 is DFQATT and CDR2 is SNEGSKA (reference sequence). The CDR3 totals 13 residues. The CDR3 DNA reads TGCAGTGCTAGTCGGCAGAACACCGGGGAGCTGTTTTTT. The encoded protein is CSASRQNTGELFF.

This clonotype was picked up many times. V gene TRBV30 combines with J gene TRBJ1-1; TRBD1 might be the D (5 bases). There are 13 residues in the CDR3. Looked up from germline, CDR1 is GTSNPN and CDR2 is SVGIG (reference sequence). Trimming cost V 1 base and J 2 bases, with 8 bases left between them. The CDR3 here is CAWSEWDNTEAFF. The CDR3 DNA sequence: TGTGCCTGGAGTGAATGGGACAACACTGAAGCTTTCTTT.

The chain couples TRBV12-3 or TRBV12-4 to TRBJ1-1; D may be TRBD1 (6 bases). The CDR3 consists of 15 residues. The germline V and J ends were trimmed by 0 bases and 3 bases, with 11 bases remaining between them. The CDR3 nucleotides are TGTGCCAGCAGTTTAGCGGGGGCGGTCTACACTGAAGCTTTCTTT. It translates to CASSLAGAVYTEAFF.

The chain uses TRBV3-1 and TRBJ1-1, with D perhaps TRBD1 (6 bases). With 3 bases removed from V and 4 bases from J, the gap between germline ends came to 18 bases. Germline CDR1 and CDR2: LGHDT and YNNKEL (reference sequence). This CDR3 is built from 16 residues. The CDR3, as DNA: TGTGCCAGCAGCCACCCACAGGGCCGCGGGGGCACTGAAGCTTTCTTT. Its protein product is CASSHPQGRGGTEAFF.

This clonotype showed up many times. The rearrangement joins TRBV20-1 to TRBJ1-1; D uncertain. There are 11 residues in the CDR3. The V gene's germline CDR1 is DFQATT and CDR2 SNEGSKA (reference sequence). V lost 6 bases and J lost 3, with 8 bases in between. The CDR3 is CSAGRDTEAFF. In nucleotides, the CDR3 is TGCAGTGCGGGGAGGGACACTGAAGCTTTCTTT.

In its sample, this clonotype was seen a few times. The rearrangement joins TRBV7-9 to TRBJ2-7, with TRBD1 identical over 8 bases. Germline values: CDR1 SEHNR, CDR2 FQNEAQ (reference sequence). This CDR3 has 15 residues. Losses at the gene ends were 1 base for V and 5 bases for J; bases not matched to a gene: 7. CDR3 region: CASSLGRTGFNEQYF. In DNA form, the CDR3 reads TGTGCCAGCAGCTTAGGGAGGACAGGGTTCAACGAGCAGTACTTC. The full variable domain, completed using reference TRBV7-9 and TRBJ2-7, is DTGVSQNPRHKITKRGQNVTFRCDPISEHNRLYWYRQTLGQGPEFLTYFQNEAQLEKSRLLSDRFSAERPKGSFSTLEIQRTEQGDSAMYLCASSLGRTGFNEQYFGPGTRLTVT.

This rearrangement joins TRBV5-4 to TRBJ2-7; TRBD1 agrees at 7 bases. Losses at the gene ends were 2 bases for V and 2 bases for J; bases not matched to a gene: 1. The CDR3 totals 13 residues. Germline CDR1 and CDR2: SGHNT and YYREEE (reference sequence). The CDR3 loop reads CASSLQGTYEQYF. CDR3 nucleotides: TGTGCCAGCAGCTTACAGGGGACCTACGAGCAGTACTTC.

This clonotype was observed at least ten times. This chain connects TRBV7-2 to TRBJ2-3; TRBD2 is a possible D gene (5 bases). The CDR3 runs 12 residues. Trimming pared 3 bases from V and 5 bases from J, leaving 6 bases between. CDR1 SGHTA and CDR2 FQGNSA come from the germline V gene. The CDR3 bases are TGTGCCAGCAGCTTGGGGAGAGATACGCAGTATTTT. This sequence encodes CASSLGRDTQYF.

The chain has TRBV12-3 or TRBV12-4 and TRBJ2-5; D unclear. The length of the CDR3 is 14 residues. With 4 bases removed from V and 3 bases from J, the gap between germline ends came to 12 bases. Here the CDR3 DNA reads TGTGCCAGCAGTTCCCTGAACTACAAAGAGACCCAGTACTTC. Translation gives CASSSLNYKETQYF.

This clonotype occurred a few times. This chain connects TRBV11-2 to TRBJ1-3; D remains ambiguous. In germline, CDR1 is SGHAT, CDR2 FQNNGV. The CDR3 length is 16 residues. Trimming left V 3 bases short and J 0 bases short, with 12 bases between. The CDR3 nucleotides read TGTGCCAGCAGCTTGACCAGGTCGGCCTCTGGAAACACCATATATTTT. Translated: CASSLTRSASGNTIYF.

V gene TRBV27 combines with J gene TRBJ2-5, with TRBD1 matching over 8 bases. V trimming: 6 bases; J trimming: 5 bases; junction bases outside the gene matches: 8. Germline V gene lookup returns CDR1 MNHEY and CDR2 SMNVEV (reference sequence). CDR3 length: 14 residues. This CDR3 is CASSPGGAGETQYF. As DNA, the CDR3 is TGTGCCAGCAGCCCAGGGGGCGCGGGGGAGACCCAGTACTTC.

This clonotype was recorded a few times. This chain joins TRBV30 and TRBJ2-4, with TRBD1 identical over 8 bases. V gave up 1 base and J gave up 3 bases; unmatched junction bases: 5. From germline, CDR1 is GTSNPN and CDR2 SVGIG (reference sequence). This CDR3 has 15 amino acids. This CDR3 is CAWSATGQGKNIQYF. The CDR3 DNA follows: TGTGCCTGGAGTGCCACCGGACAGGGCAAAAACATTCAGTACTTC. The whole variable domain, filled in from reference TRBV30 and TRBJ2-4, reads SQTIHQWPATLVQPVGSPLSLECTVEGTSNPNLYWYRQAAGRGLQLLFYSVGIGQISSEVPQNLSASRPQDRQFILSSKKLLLSDSGFYLCAWSATGQGKNIQYFGAGTRLSVL.

Details on this clonotype: A much larger clone lies one base from this, so it may be a read error. The chain employs TRBV27 and TRBJ2-4, with D possibly TRBD2 on 6 matching bases. Per germline, CDR1 MNHEY and CDR2 SMNVEV (reference sequence). Trimming stripped 4 bases from V and 2 bases from J, with 12 bases between. The length of the CDR3 is 15 residues. In nucleotides, the CDR3 is TGTGCCAGCAGTTCCTCAGGACTAACCAAAAACATTCAGTACTTC. Translating it yields CASSSSGLTKNIQYF.

This clonotype appeared a few times. This chain uses TRBV11-2 with TRBJ2-7; 8 bases fit TRBD2. The V segment lost 3 bases and the J segment 2 bases; nucleotides outside the gene matches: 6. The CDR3 extends over 15 amino acids. Germline lookup yields CDR1 SGHAT and CDR2 FQNNGV. CDR3 sequence: CASSFWTSPTYEQYF. CDR3 nucleotide sequence: TGTGCCAGCAGCTTCTGGACTAGCCCGACCTACGAGCAGTACTTC. The whole variable domain, filled in from reference TRBV11-2 and TRBJ2-7, reads EAGVAQSPRYKIIEKRQSVAFWCNPISGHATLYWYQQILGQGPKLLIQFQNNGVVDDSQLPKDRFSAERLKGVDSTLKIQPAKLEDSAVYLCASSFWTSPTYEQYFGPGTRLTVT.